This is a list of T cell receptor beta chains from one sample in a study of CD8 T cells in Susac syndrome. TCRdb passed the immunoSEQ multiplex PCR reads through MiXCR, listing each CDR3 protein once. The table lists 100,000 or so distinct CDR3 sequences, 90% to 95% of them singletons. The sequencing input was CD4+ T cells from PBMCs. These receptors originate from a human donor with Susac syndrome. Both conserved end residues are part of each CDR3. The D gene is left open where the match is weak. A row's size may be missing; if present it is once, few, many or a size class.

d_call,j_call,v_call,clone_size,cdr3_nt,cdr3_aa
.,TRBJ1-1,TRBV2,once,TGTGCCAGCAGTGGTCAGATGAACACTGAAGCTTTCTTT,CASSGQMNTEAFF
TRBD2,TRBJ2-7,TRBV20-1,once,TGCAGTGCTACGACTAGCGCATACGAGCAGTACTTC,CSATTSAYEQYF
.,TRBJ2-5,TRBV11-2,.,TGTGCCAGCAGCCCTCATAGCGTGGAGACCCAGTACTTC,CASSPHSVETQYF
TRBD2,TRBJ2-1,TRBV3-1,.,TGTGCCAGCAGCCGGGGACTAGCGGGGAACAATGAGCAGTTCTTC,CASSRGLAGNNEQFF
.,TRBJ2-3,TRBV7-2,.,TGTGCCAGCAGCTTAGTGGGAAGGGACACAGATACGCAGTATTTT,CASSLVGRDTDTQYF
.,TRBJ2-2,TRBV29-1,.,TGCAGTCCGCGGAAGGGGGGGGGCACCGGGGAGCTGTTTTTT,CSPRKGGGTGELFF
TRBD1,TRBJ1-2,TRBV28,.,TGTGCCAGCAGCAACGACAGGGACTATGGCTACACCTTC,CASSNDRDYGYTF
.,TRBJ2-5,TRBV11-2,.,TGTGCCAGCAGCTTAGGAGTTGCCGGGAAGACCCAGTACTTC,CASSLGVAGKTQYF
.,TRBJ1-2,TRBV12-3/TRBV12-4,once,TGTGCCAGCAGTCTAGCTGGGGGTAGGATTAGCTACACCTTC,CASSLAGGRISYTF
TRBD2,TRBJ2-5,TRBV7-9,.,TGTGCCAGCAGCCCGGGGGGGTACCAAGAGACCCAGTACTTC,CASSPGGYQETQYF
.,TRBJ1-1,TRBV12-3/TRBV12-4,.,TGTGCCAGCAGTTTATCGGGAGGGTTGGAAGCTTTCTTT,CASSLSGGLEAFF
.,TRBJ1-2,TRBV29-1,.,TGCAGCGTTGTACAGGTTGCTAACTATGGCTACACCTTC,CSVVQVANYGYTF
.,TRBJ2-5,TRBV28,.,TGTGCCAGCAGTCGCCCAGGGTCCCAAGAGACCCAGTACTTC,CASSRPGSQETQYF
.,TRBJ2-7,TRBV4-1,.,TGCGCCAGCAGCTTGCTTACGGGGGTTGGGACCTACGAGCAGTACTTC,CASSLLTGVGTYEQYF
.,TRBJ1-3,TRBV6-5,.,TGTGCCAGCAGTGGATCCTTCTCTGGAAACACCATATATTTT,CASSGSFSGNTIYF
.,TRBJ1-6,TRBV5-4,.,TGTGCCAGCAGCGGAGGGGGTTCACCCCTCCACTTT,CASSGGGSPLHF
TRBD2,TRBJ2-1,TRBV7-9,.,TGTGCCAGCAGCCGCTCCGGGACTAGCGGGTACGATGAGCAGTTCTTC,CASSRSGTSGYDEQFF
TRBD1,TRBJ2-2,TRBV9,.,TGTGCCAGCAGCGCCCAGGGGGACACCGGGGAGCTGTTTTTT,CASSAQGDTGELFF
.,TRBJ1-2,TRBV24-1,.,TGTGCCACCAGTGATTCTTTTAGGGGTAATGGCTACACCTTC,CATSDSFRGNGYTF
.,TRBJ1-1,TRBV12-3/TRBV12-4,.,TGTGCCAGTCAACTTATGAACACTGAAGCTTTCTTT,CASQLMNTEAFF
.,TRBJ1-1,TRBV30,once,TGTGCCTGGGGCCGGAACACTGAAGCTTTCTTT,CAWGRNTEAFF
.,TRBJ1-2,TRBV20-1,.,TGCAGTGCTAGGAGGGGGATGGGAGGCTACACCTTC,CSARRGMGGYTF
TRBD1,TRBJ1-5,TRBV20-1,.,TGCAGTAGTCCGGGACAGGGGAACAATCAGCCCCAGCATTTT,CSSPGQGNNQPQHF
.,TRBJ1-6,TRBV5-1,.,TGCGCCAGCAGCTTGCAAGTAGGCTCACCCCTCCACTTT,CASSLQVGSPLHF
.,TRBJ2-1,TRBV4-3,.,TGCGCCAGCAGCCAAGACGGCCGAGATGAGCAGTTCTTC,CASSQDGRDEQFF
TRBD1,TRBJ2-5,TRBV4-1,.,TGCGCCAGCAGCCAAGAGAGGGGGCGGGACAGGGGTGAGACCCAGTACTTC,CASSQERGRDRGETQYF
.,TRBJ1-1,TRBV4-3,.,TGCGCCAGCAGGCATACGGGGGCAAATTCACCTGAAGCTTTCTTT,CASRHTGANSPEAFF